These 2 T cell receptor beta chains share one sample of origin, sequenced in a study of blood T cell repertoires in COVID-19. The data were produced by immunoSEQ multiplex PCR, yet TCRdb's version contains in-frame clones alone and is incomplete. The sample yields 100,000 to 150,000 clones, around 90% seen once. Source material: peripheral blood. The receptors originated from a human donor in a cohort sampled during active COVID-19.

V gene TRBV9 combines with J gene TRBJ1-3, with a weak D call TRBD1 (5 bases). The CDR3 has 16 residues. Germline CDR1 is SGDLS and CDR2 is YYNGEE. Trimming shortened V by 0 bases and J by 2 bases, and 12 bases separated the two germline ends. The CDR3 reads CASSVEPGGAGNTIYF. The CDR3, as DNA: TGTGCCAGCAGCGTAGAGCCCGGGGGGGCTGGAAACACCATATATTTT.

The chain has TRBV12-5 and TRBJ2-3; TRBD2 agrees at 12 bases. CDR1 is LGHNT and CDR2 is FRNRAP in the germline V gene. The ends lost 0 bases at V and 0 bases at J; junction bases unmatched: 4. The length of the CDR3 is 18 residues. CDR3 coding DNA: TGTGCTAGTGGTTTGGTACTAGCGGGGGGCCCTAGCACAGATACGCAGTATTTT. It encodes CASGLVLAGGPSTDTQYF.